This T cell receptor beta chain comes out of a study of OX40 agonist ivuxolimab in advanced cancers. This CDR3 is 17 amino acids long. V lost 6 bases to trimming and J lost 3 bases, with 21 bases between them. Germline loops: CDR1 SGHVS, CDR2 FQNEAQ. Clones were read by immunoSEQ multiplex PCR, and TCRdb kept only the in-frame ones, dropping some. The sample records roughly 30,000 clones, around nine tenths being singletons. This specimen was CD4+ or CD8+ T cells sorted from blood, taken in a trial of the OX40 agonist ivuxolimab. The chain combines TRBV7-8 with TRBJ1-5; the D gene is possibly TRBD1 (5 bases). This TCR was recovered from an adult with an advanced solid tumor such as melanoma, head and neck, liver or kidney cancer. DNA of the CDR3: TGTGCCAGCAGTGGATGGGGCGGAGAGGGTATCAATCAGCCCCAGCATTTT. Protein: CASSGWGGEGINQPQHF.